Following are 29 T cell receptor beta chains from one sample sequenced in a study of immune cell composition in non-small cell lung cancer. Data came from immunoSEQ multiplex PCR; TCRdb stores just in-frame clones and leaves some out. The sample has approximately 3,400 clones, about 80% seen once; the top ten hold more than 4%. The sample consisted of lung tumor tissue. The receptors derive from a human donor with non-small cell lung cancer.

The chain combines TRBV6-5 with TRBJ2-7; TRBD2 aligns across 12 bases. Germline CDR1 MNHEY, CDR2 SVGAGI. CDR3 length: 15 residues. Unmatched junction bases numbered 9, after V lost 11 bases and J lost 1 base. The CDR3 bases are TGTGCCTCCAGCAGAGGACTAGCGGGATCCTACGAGCAGTACTTC. Translated, it gives CASSRGLAGSYEQYF.

The chain couples TRBV6-5 to TRBJ1-2, with 10 bases fitting TRBD1. CDR1 is MNHEY and CDR2 is SVGAGI in the germline V gene. The CDR3 extends over 12 amino acids. J gave up 5 bases and V 10 bases, and 4 bases lay outside the gene matches. CDR3 sequence: CATGTGEYGYTF. CDR3 DNA sequence: TGTGCCACCGGGACAGGGGAGTATGGCTACACCTTC.

This clone was counted once. The chain couples TRBV19 to TRBJ2-2; the D gene is possibly TRBD2 (6 bases). Per the germline V gene, CDR1 is LNHDA and CDR2 is SQIVND (reference sequence). V shed 5 bases and J shed 6 bases, with 34 bases lying between them. The CDR3 sequence is 21 residues long. CDR3 nucleotides: TGTGCCAGTAGTCCCCTATGGGGGGACCATTCAAACAGACGGTACGCCGGGGAGCTGTTTTTT. Its protein is CASSPLWGDHSNRRYAGELFF.

The V and J genes are TRBV5-4 and TRBJ1-6; D call uncertain. Per germline, CDR1 SGHNT and CDR2 YYREEE (reference sequence). V was clipped by 0 bases and J by 10 bases, with 17 bases between them. The CDR3 sequence is 16 residues long. CDR3 bases: TGTGCCAGCAGCTTGGCCGGTTCACGGAGTAGGTCACCCCTCCACTTT. Its translation is CASSLAGSRSRSPLHF.

By its share, this clone is medium-sized (0.01 to 0.1%). The germline gene is not matched at one end of the junction; a read error may be the cause. This sequence joins TRBV20-1 and TRBJ1-2, with unresolved D. Germline V CDR1 and CDR2: DFQATT, SNEGSKA (reference sequence). The length of the CDR3 is 11 residues. The chain's CDR3 is CSARVGGKRYF. The CDR3 DNA reads as TGCAGTGCTAGAGTGGGCGGGAAGAGGTACTTC.

There are a few counts of this clone. The gene calls are TRBV4-2 and TRBJ2-1, with 10 nucleotides matching TRBD1. Germline values: CDR1 LGHNA, CDR2 YNFKEQ. V lost 3 bases, J lost 7 bases, and 9 bases stayed unmatched. This CDR3 spans 16 amino acids. CDR3 loop: CASSQTGTGAQNEQFF. In DNA, the CDR3 is TGTGCCAGCAGCCAGACCGGGACAGGGGCACAAAATGAGCAGTTCTTC.

The rearrangement links TRBV5-5 to TRBJ2-3; 14 nucleotides match TRBD2. The ends lost 5 bases at V and 5 bases at J; junction bases unmatched: 7. The CDR3 is made up of 16 amino acids. Germline V gene data show CDR1 as SGHKS and CDR2 as YYEKEE (reference sequence). This chain's CDR3 is CASRAGLAGGRDTQYF. The CDR3 DNA reads as TGTGCCAGCAGGGCAGGACTAGCGGGGGGCCGAGATACGCAGTATTTT.

The rearrangement uses TRBV11-2 and TRBJ1-4, with D perhaps TRBD1 (5 bases). Germline CDR1 reads SGHAT; CDR2 reads FQNNGV. The CDR3 totals 17 residues. V gave up 3 bases and J gave up 6 bases, with 20 bases separating them. The CDR3 bases are TGTGCCAGCAGCTTTCAGGGAGGCTCAATTATTGATGAAAAACTGTTTTTT. Protein product: CASSFQGGSIIDEKLFF.

The CDR3 spells CATVAGNLGANTEAFF. CDR3 in DNA: TGTGCCACCGTGGCAGGCAATTTGGGGGCGAACACTGAAGCTTTCTTT. The chain joins TRBV15 to TRBJ1-1, with D perhaps TRBD1 (6 bases). Germline assignment: CDR1 LNHNV and CDR2 YYDKDF (reference sequence). The V end lost 8 bases, the J end lost 1 base, and 20 bases lay between the germline ends. The CDR3 runs 16 residues.

This clone was counted a few times. V gene TRBV7-6 combines with J gene TRBJ1-1, with TRBD1 as a possible D gene (6 bases). CDR3 size: 13 residues. The V gene lost 5 bases and the J gene lost 1 base, with 8 bases spanning the gap. Germline V gene sequence: CDR1 SGHVS, CDR2 FNYEAQ. The CDR3 region has the DNA TGTGCCAGCAGCGTACAGGGGAACACTGAAGCTTTCTTT. Its protein product is CASSVQGNTEAFF.

The V gene is TRBV7-2, the J gene TRBJ2-3; TRBD2 agrees at 11 bases. This CDR3 spans 16 amino acids. Germline assignment: CDR1 SGHTA and CDR2 FQGNSA. Trimming took 5 bases from V and 6 from J; bases not matched to a gene: 10. CDR3: CASSPPSGGNIDTQYF. The CDR3 DNA is TGTGCCAGCAGCCCGCCTAGCGGGGGGAATATCGATACGCAGTATTTT.

The chain joins TRBV15 to TRBJ2-5; no firm D call. The germline CDR1 and CDR2 sequences are LNHNV and YYDKDF (reference sequence). V was pared by 4 bases and J by 5 bases, with 8 bases between. This CDR3 comprises 12 residues. CDR3 sequence reads: CATSNNGETQYF. The CDR3 DNA follows: TGTGCCACCAGCAATAACGGGGAGACCCAGTACTTC.

In DNA, the CDR3 is TGTGCCAGCAGCTTAAACAGGGAGAATGAGCAGTTCTTC. This gives the protein CASSLNRENEQFF. The J gene is TRBJ2-1, the V gene TRBV7-9; D possibly corresponds to TRBD1 (6 bases). V was trimmed by 2 bases and J by 7 bases, leaving 9 bases between them. This CDR3 is built from 13 residues. Per the germline V gene, CDR1 is SEHNR and CDR2 is FQNEAQ (reference sequence).

The chain uses TRBV18 and TRBJ2-1; 7 bases map to TRBD1. CDR1 is KGHSH and CDR2 is LQKENI in the germline V gene. V trimming: 6 bases; J trimming: 4 bases; junction bases outside the gene matches: 3. The CDR3 contains 13 residues. The CDR3 DNA reads as TGTGCCAGCTCTGCGACAGGGTACAATGAGCAGTTCTTC. Protein: CASSATGYNEQFF.

The chain recombines TRBV19 with TRBJ1-5, with 7 positions matching TRBD1. V shed 7 bases and J 0 bases; nucleotides not matched to a gene: 6. This CDR3 contains 15 residues. Germline assignment: CDR1 LNHDA and CDR2 SQIVND (reference sequence). CDR3 residues: CASTVDRFSNQPQHF. Written as DNA, the CDR3 is TGTGCCAGTACCGTGGACAGGTTTAGCAATCAGCCCCAGCATTTT. The variable domain in full, completed from reference TRBV19 and TRBJ1-5, reads DGGITQSPKYLFRKEGQNVTLSCEQNLNHDAMYWYRQDPGQGLRLIYYSQIVNDFQKGDIAEGYSVSREKKESFPLTVTSAQKNPTAFYLCASTVDRFSNQPQHFGDGTRLSIL.

In its sample, this clone was seen once. The gene calls are TRBV9 and TRBJ2-5; TRBD2 might be the D (5 bases). Germline-derived CDR1 and CDR2 are SGDLS and YYNGEE. The length of the CDR3 is 15 residues. V lost 0 bases to trimming and J lost 5 bases, with 14 bases between them. CDR3 nucleotide sequence: TGTGCCAGCAGCGTAGGCCCCCGGGGTGGGGAGACCCAGTACTTC. Amino acids: CASSVGPRGGETQYF.

This chain connects TRBV2 to TRBJ2-7, with TRBD1 identical over 7 bases. The J segment lost 2 bases and the V segment lost 7 bases, leaving 8 bases of the junction unmatched. The CDR3 is made up of 14 amino acids. Germline CDR1 reads SNHLY; CDR2 reads FYNNEI. CDR3 coding DNA: TGTGCCAGCAAAGTGGTAACAGGGGCCTACGAGCAGTACTTC. Translating gives CASKVVTGAYEQYF.

The chain joins TRBV5-6 to TRBJ2-7; possibly TRBD2 for D (5 bases). The CDR3 covers 14 residues. Germline V gene data show CDR1 as SGHDT and CDR2 as YYEEEE. Trimming took 4 bases from V and 2 from J, leaving 13 bases between them. The CDR3 sequence: CASSPPGYTYEQYF. CDR3 nucleotides: TGTGCCAGCAGCCCTCCGGGGTACACCTACGAGCAGTACTTC.

V is TRBV6-1 and J is TRBJ1-1, with D perhaps matching TRBD1 (6 bases). The germline gives CDR1 MNHNS, CDR2 SASEGT. This CDR3 comprises 14 residues. The ends were cut back, 5 bases at V and 5 bases at J, with 15 bases in the middle. CDR3: CASSFEQGRTEAFF. The CDR3 DNA is TGTGCCAGCAGTTTCGAACAGGGTAGGACTGAAGCTTTCTTT.

The chain links TRBV6-1 to TRBJ1-6; 9 nucleotides match TRBD1. Trimming took 2 bases from V and 7 from J; bases not matched to a gene: 3. The germline V gene encodes CDR1 MNHNS and CDR2 SASEGT. This CDR3 comprises 15 residues. The CDR3 DNA follows: TGTGCCAGCAGTGAAAGCGGGACAGGGAATTCACCCCTCCACTTT. It encodes CASSESGTGNSPLHF.

The chain joins TRBV25-1 to TRBJ2-4, with 9 bases fitting TRBD2. The CDR3 is 17 residues long. Germline CDR1 and CDR2: MGHDK and SYGVNS. Trimming cost V 1 base and J 2 bases; bases outside gene matches: 6. CDR3 sequence: CASSEFGGRGTKNIQYF. Written as DNA, the CDR3 is TGTGCCAGCAGTGAATTCGGCGGGAGGGGGACCAAAAACATTCAGTACTTC.

The J gene is TRBJ1-1, the V gene TRBV7-9, with TRBD1 identical over 7 bases. There are 13 residues in the CDR3. V lost 5 bases and J lost 5; bases outside the gene matches: 5. CDR1 is SEHNR, CDR2 FQNEAQ, per germline (reference sequence). CDR3 region: CASSPGTATEAFF. CDR3 coding DNA: TGTGCCAGCAGCCCCGGGACAGCAACTGAAGCTTTCTTT.

This chain's CDR3 is CASNYLQGAYEQYF. The CDR3 DNA sequence: TGTGCCAGCAATTACCTTCAGGGGGCTTACGAGCAGTACTTC. The chain recombines TRBV12-1 with TRBJ2-7; the table calls TRBD1, which could not be checked here. TRBV12-1 counts as a pseudogene. The CDR3 runs 14 residues.

The rearrangement links TRBV9 to TRBJ2-5; TRBD1 might be the D (5 bases). Between the trimmed V and J ends, which lost 0 bases and 1 base, there was a span of 13 bases. The CDR3 length is 16 residues. Germline-derived CDR1 and CDR2 are SGDLS and YYNGEE. CDR3 nucleotides: TGTGCCAGCAGCGTAGGGGGCGCAGGACCCCAAGAGACCCAGTACTTC. Protein product: CASSVGGAGPQETQYF. The complete variable domain, with remaining parts taken from reference TRBV9 and TRBJ2-5, reads DSGVTQTPKHLITATGQRVTLRCSPRSGDLSVYWYQQSLDQGLQFLIQYYNGEERAKGNILERFSAQQFPDLHSELNLSSLELGDSALYFCASSVGGAGPQETQYFGPGTRLLVL.

V usage is TRBV6-6 and J usage is TRBJ2-1; maybe TRBD2 (5 bases). Germline values: CDR1 MNHNY, CDR2 SVGAGI (reference sequence). The CDR3 has 14 amino acids. Trimming left V 2 bases short and J 6 bases short, with 11 bases between. In DNA, the CDR3 is TGTGCCAGCAGTTACCCAGCGGAGATCAATGAGCAGTTCTTC. Translating gives CASSYPAEINEQFF.

V is TRBV2 and J is TRBJ2-2; D may be TRBD1 (6 bases). The germline gives CDR1 SNHLY, CDR2 FYNNEI. The V gene lost 7 bases and the J gene lost 13 bases, with 19 bases spanning the gap. The CDR3 contains 13 residues. Here the CDR3 DNA reads TGTGCCAGCACCTTGGACGACAGGCTGGGGCTGTTTTTT. The encoded protein is CASTLDDRLGLFF.

This sequence joins TRBV6-6 and TRBJ1-2, with 8 bases aligning to TRBD1. The V gene's germline CDR1 is MNHNY and CDR2 SVGAGI (reference sequence). V lost 7 bases, J lost 1 base, and 8 bases stayed unmatched. This CDR3 region has 15 residues. CDR3 loop: CASIISTGGNYGYTF. DNA of the CDR3: TGTGCCAGCATAATTTCAACAGGGGGTAACTATGGCTACACCTTC.

The chain recombines TRBV7-8 with TRBJ2-3, with D perhaps matching TRBD2 (7 bases). This CDR3 is built from 15 residues. The germline gives CDR1 SGHVS, CDR2 FQNEAQ. V was trimmed by 3 bases and J by 3 bases, leaving 13 bases between them. The CDR3 nucleotides are TGTGCCAGCAGCTTTAACCGGGGGGCGACAGATACGCAGTATTTT. Its translation is CASSFNRGATDTQYF.

This chain links TRBV9 with TRBJ1-2, with D maybe TRBD1 (6 bases). V lost 0 bases to trimming and J lost 1 base, with 7 bases between them. Germline assignment: CDR1 SGDLS and CDR2 YYNGEE. The CDR3 is made up of 14 amino acids. The DNA for the CDR3 is TGTGCCAGCAGCGTAGGGGGGCGTAACTATGGCTACACCTTC. Protein product: CASSVGGRNYGYTF.